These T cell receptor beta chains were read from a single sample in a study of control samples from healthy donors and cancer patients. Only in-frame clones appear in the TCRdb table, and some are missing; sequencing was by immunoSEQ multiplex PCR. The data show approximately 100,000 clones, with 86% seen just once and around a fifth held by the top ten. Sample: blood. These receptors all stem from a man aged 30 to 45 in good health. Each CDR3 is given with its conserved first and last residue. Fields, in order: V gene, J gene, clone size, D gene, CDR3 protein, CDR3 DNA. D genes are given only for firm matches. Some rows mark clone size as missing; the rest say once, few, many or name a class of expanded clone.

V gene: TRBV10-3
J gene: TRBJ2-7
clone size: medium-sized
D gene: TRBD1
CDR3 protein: CAISEGQGGLYEQYF
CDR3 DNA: TGTGCCATCAGTGAGGGACAGGGAGGTCTCTACGAGCAGTACTTC

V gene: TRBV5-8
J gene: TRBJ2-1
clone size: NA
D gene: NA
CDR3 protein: CASSLGPFPGEQFF
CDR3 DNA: TGTGCCAGCAGCTTGGGTCCGTTTCCCGGTGAGCAGTTCTTC

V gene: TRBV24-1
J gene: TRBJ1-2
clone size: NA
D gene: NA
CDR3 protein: CATSEGVNYGYTF
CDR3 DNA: TGTGCCACCAGTGAGGGGGTTAACTATGGCTACACCTTC

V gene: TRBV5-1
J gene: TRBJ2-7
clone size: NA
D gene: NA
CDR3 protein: CASSFGPGGSFYEQYF
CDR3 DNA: TGCGCCAGCAGCTTCGGACCAGGGGGGAGCTTTTACGAGCAGTACTTC

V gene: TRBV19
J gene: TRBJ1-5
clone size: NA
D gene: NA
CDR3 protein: CASSIGQGSNQPQHF
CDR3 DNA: TGTGCCAGTAGTATCGGGCAGGGAAGCAATCAGCCCCAGCATTTT

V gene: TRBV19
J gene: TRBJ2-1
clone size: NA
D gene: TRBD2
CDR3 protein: CATQLVAGGADNEQFF
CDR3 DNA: TGTGCCACTCAGCTTGTGGCCGGGGGGGCGGACAATGAGCAGTTCTTC

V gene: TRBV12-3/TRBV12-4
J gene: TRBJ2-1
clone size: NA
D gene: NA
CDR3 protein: CASSLWGSNEQFF
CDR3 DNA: TGTGCCAGCAGTTTGTGGGGATCCAATGAGCAGTTCTTC

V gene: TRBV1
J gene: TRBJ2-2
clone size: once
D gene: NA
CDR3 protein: CTSSQEGRETGELFF
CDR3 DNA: TGCACCAGCAGCCAGGAGGGCAGGGAGACCGGGGAGCTGTTTTTT

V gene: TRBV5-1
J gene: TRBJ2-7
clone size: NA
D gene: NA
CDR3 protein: CASSLNRIVGYEQYF
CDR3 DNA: TGCGCCAGCAGCTTGAACAGGATCGTCGGCTACGAGCAGTACTTC

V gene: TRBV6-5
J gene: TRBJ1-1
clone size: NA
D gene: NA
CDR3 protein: CASSYSQGPNTEAFF
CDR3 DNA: TGTGCCAGCAGTTACTCGCAGGGTCCGAACACTGAAGCTTTCTTT

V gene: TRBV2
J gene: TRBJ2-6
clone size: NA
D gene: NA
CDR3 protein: CASTASSGANVLTF
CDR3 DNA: TGTGCCAGCACCGCCAGCTCTGGGGCCAACGTCCTGACTTTC

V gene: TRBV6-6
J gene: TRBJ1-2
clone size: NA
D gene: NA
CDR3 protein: CASTLLGVSDGYTF
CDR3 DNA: TGTGCCAGCACCCTTTTAGGGGTTAGTGATGGCTACACCTTC

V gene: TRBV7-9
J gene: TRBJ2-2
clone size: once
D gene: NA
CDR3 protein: CASSFFGRGDTGELFF
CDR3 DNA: TGTGCCAGCAGCTTTTTTGGCAGGGGAGACACCGGGGAGCTGTTTTTT

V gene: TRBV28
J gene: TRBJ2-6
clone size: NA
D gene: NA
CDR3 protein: CASSLLKLANVLTF
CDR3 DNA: TGTGCCAGCAGTTTACTGAAGCTCGCCAACGTCCTGACTTTC

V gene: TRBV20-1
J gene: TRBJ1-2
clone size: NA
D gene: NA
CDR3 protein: CSAGTSYGYTF
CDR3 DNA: TGCAGTGCTGGAACCTCGTATGGCTACACCTTC

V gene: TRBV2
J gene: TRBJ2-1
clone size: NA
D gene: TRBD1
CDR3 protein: CASRGPGQGRYNEQFF
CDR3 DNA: TGTGCCAGCAGGGGTCCGGGACAGGGTAGATACAATGAGCAGTTCTTC

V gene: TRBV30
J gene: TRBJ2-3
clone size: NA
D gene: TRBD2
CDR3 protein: CAWSVLAGNTQYF
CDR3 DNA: TGTGCCTGGAGTGTGCTAGCGGGGAATACGCAGTATTTT

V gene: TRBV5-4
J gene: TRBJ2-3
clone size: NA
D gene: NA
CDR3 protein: CASSLLADSTDTQYF
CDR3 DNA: TGTGCCAGCAGCTTGTTAGCGGATAGCACAGATACGCAGTATTTT

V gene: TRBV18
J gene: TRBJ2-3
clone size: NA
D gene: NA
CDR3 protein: CASSPGGEDTQYF
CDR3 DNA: TGTGCCAGCTCACCAGGAGGAGAGGATACGCAGTATTTT

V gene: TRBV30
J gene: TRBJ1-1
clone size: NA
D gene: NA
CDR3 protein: CAWSVLGAEAFF
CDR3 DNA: TGTGCCTGGAGTGTACTCGGGGCTGAAGCTTTCTTT

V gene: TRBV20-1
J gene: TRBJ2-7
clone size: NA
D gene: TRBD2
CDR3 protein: CSASRLAGDPYEQYF
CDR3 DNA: TGCAGTGCTAGTAGACTAGCGGGGGATCCCTACGAGCAGTACTTC

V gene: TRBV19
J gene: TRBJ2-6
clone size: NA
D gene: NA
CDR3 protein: CASSTLHSGANVLTF
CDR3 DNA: TGTGCCAGTAGTACCCTGCACTCTGGGGCCAACGTCCTGACTTTC

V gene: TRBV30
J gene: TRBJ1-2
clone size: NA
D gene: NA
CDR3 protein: CAWSAIGGGYTF
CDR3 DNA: TGTGCCTGGAGTGCCATCGGCGGTGGCTACACCTTC

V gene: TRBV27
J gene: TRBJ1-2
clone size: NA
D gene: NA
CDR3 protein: CASSLERGQGYTF
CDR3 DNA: TGTGCCAGCAGTTTAGAGCGGGGGCAAGGCTACACCTTC

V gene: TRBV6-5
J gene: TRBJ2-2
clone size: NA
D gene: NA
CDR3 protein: CASSQDHTYTGELFF
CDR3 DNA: TGTGCCAGCAGTCAGGACCACACCTACACCGGGGAGCTGTTTTTT

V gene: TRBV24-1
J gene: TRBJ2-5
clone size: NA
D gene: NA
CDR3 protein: CATSDSPPGTQYF
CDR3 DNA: TGTGCCACCAGTGATTCCCCCCCGGGGACCCAGTACTTC

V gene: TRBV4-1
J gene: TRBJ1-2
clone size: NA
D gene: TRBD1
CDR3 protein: CASSQTGQANYGYTF
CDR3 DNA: TGCGCCAGCAGCCAAACGGGACAGGCGAACTATGGCTACACCTTC

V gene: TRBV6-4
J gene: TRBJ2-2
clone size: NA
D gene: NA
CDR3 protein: CASSDGETGELFF
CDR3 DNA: TGTGCCAGCAGTGACGGAGAAACCGGGGAGCTGTTTTTT

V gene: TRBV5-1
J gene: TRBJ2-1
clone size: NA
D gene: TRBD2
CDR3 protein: CASSSRLAGAYNEQFF
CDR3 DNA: TGCGCCAGCAGCTCCCGACTAGCGGGGGCCTACAATGAGCAGTTCTTC

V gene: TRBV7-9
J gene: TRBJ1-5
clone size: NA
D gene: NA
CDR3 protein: CASSLGDQPQHF
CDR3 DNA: TGTGCCAGCAGCCTAGGGGATCAGCCCCAGCATTTT

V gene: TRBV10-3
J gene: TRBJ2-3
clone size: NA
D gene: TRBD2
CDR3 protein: CAINPTSGTDTQYF
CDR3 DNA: TGTGCCATCAACCCGACTAGCGGGACAGATACGCAGTATTTT

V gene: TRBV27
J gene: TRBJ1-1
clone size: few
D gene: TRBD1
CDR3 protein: CASSLQGAWGTEAFF
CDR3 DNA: TGTGCCAGCAGTTTACAGGGGGCATGGGGCACTGAAGCTTTCTTT

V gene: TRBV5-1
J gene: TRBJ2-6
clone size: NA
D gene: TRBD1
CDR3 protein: CASSLKGQGKSGANVLTF
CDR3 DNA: TGCGCCAGCAGCTTGAAGGGACAGGGGAAGTCTGGGGCCAACGTCCTGACTTTC

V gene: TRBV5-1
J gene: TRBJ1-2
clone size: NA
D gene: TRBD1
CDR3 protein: CASSSTGEVYGYTF
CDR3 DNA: TGCGCCAGCAGCTCGACAGGGGAAGTCTATGGCTACACCTTC

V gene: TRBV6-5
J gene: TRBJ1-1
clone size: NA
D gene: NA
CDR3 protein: CASSYLTMGRNTEAFF
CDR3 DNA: TGTGCCAGCAGTTACCTGACTATGGGGAGGAACACTGAAGCTTTCTTT

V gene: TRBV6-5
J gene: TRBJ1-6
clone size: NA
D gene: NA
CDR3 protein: CASSSRDWTTDLHF
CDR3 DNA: TGTGCCAGCAGTTCTCGAGATTGGACTACCGACCTCCACTTT

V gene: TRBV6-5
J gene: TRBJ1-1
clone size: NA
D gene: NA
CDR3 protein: CASSYRPGAARTEAFF
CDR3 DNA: TGTGCCAGCAGTTACCGCCCCGGGGCCGCCCGGACTGAAGCTTTCTTT

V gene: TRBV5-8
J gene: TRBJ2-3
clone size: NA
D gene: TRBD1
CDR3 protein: CASSSLVQGAGDTQYF
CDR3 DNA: TGTGCCAGCAGCAGCCTCGTACAGGGGGCTGGAGATACGCAGTATTTT

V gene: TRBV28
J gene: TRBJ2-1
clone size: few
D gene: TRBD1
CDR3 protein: CASSSRTGKFYNEQFF
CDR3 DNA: TGTGCCAGCAGTTCGAGGACAGGGAAGTTCTACAATGAGCAGTTCTTC

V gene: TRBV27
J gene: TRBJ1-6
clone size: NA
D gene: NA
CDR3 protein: CASSRAPEGSYNSPLHF
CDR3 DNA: TGTGCCAGCAGCCGGGCCCCGGAGGGGTCCTATAATTCACCCCTCCACTTT

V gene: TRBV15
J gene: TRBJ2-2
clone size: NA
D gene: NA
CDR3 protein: CATSRPSVEDSSAGELFF
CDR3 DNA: TGTGCCACCAGCAGACCTTCGGTCGAGGACAGTTCGGCCGGGGAGCTGTTTTTT

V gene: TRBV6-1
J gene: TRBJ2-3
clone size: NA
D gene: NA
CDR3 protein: CASSEGDREADTQYF
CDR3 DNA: TGTGCCAGCAGTGAAGGAGATAGGGAGGCAGATACGCAGTATTTT

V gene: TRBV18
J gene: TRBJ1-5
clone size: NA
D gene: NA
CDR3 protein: CASSPPQGPSGPQHF
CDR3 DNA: TGTGCCAGCTCACCCCCACAGGGCCCCTCTGGGCCCCAGCATTTT

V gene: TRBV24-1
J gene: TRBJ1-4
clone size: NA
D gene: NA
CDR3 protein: CATPQQDNEKLFF
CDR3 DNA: TGTGCCACCCCCCAGCAGGATAATGAAAAACTGTTTTTT

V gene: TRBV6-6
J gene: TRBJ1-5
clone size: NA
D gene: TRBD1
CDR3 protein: CASSPGTGWGFNQPQHF
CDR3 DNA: TGTGCCAGCAGTCCCGGGACAGGTTGGGGATTTAATCAGCCCCAGCATTTT

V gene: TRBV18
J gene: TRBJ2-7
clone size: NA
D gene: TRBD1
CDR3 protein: CASSPGQSFSYEQYF
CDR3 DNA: TGTGCCAGCTCCCCGGGACAGTCTTTCTCCTACGAGCAGTACTTC

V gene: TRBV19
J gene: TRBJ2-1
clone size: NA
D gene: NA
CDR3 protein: CASSIGSGGYDNEQFF
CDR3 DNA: TGTGCCAGTAGTATAGGATCGGGGGGCTATGACAATGAGCAGTTCTTC

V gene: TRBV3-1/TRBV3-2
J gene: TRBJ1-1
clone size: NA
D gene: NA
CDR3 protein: CASSPRYPNTEAFF
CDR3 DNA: TGTGCCAGCAGCCCGCGTTATCCGAACACTGAAGCTTTCTTT

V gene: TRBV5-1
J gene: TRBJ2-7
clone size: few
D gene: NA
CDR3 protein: CASSSSRAQLGEQYF
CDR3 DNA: TGCGCCAGCAGCTCATCCAGGGCCCAGCTCGGCGAGCAGTACTTC

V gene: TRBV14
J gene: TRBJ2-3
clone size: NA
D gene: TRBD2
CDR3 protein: CASSLNGGAGTDTQYF
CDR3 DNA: TGTGCCAGCAGCCTTAACGGGGGGGCGGGCACAGATACGCAGTATTTT

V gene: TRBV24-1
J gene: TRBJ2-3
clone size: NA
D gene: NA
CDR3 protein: CATSDRGLSASTDTQYF
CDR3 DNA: TGTGCCACCAGTGATCGTGGACTGTCCGCTAGCACAGATACGCAGTATTTT

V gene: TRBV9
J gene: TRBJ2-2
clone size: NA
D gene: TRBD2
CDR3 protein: CASSPSSGANTGELFF
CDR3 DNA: TGTGCCAGCAGCCCGTCTAGCGGGGCGAACACCGGGGAGCTGTTTTTT

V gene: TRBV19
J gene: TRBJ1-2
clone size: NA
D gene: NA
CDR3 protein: CASQLGGRSGYTF
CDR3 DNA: TGTGCCAGCCAACTGGGAGGGCGTAGTGGCTACACCTTC

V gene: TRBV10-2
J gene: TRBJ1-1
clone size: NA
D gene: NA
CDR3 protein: CASSASRDTEAFF
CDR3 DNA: TGCGCCAGCAGTGCCTCTCGGGACACTGAAGCTTTCTTT

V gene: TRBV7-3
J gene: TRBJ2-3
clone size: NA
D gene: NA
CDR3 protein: CASSPRGRGDTQYF
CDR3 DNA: TGTGCCAGCAGCCCAAGAGGGCGAGGGGATACGCAGTATTTT

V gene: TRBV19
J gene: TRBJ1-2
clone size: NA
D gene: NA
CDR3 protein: CASSAAEGEGSYGYTF
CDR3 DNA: TGTGCCAGTAGTGCGGCAGAAGGGGAGGGGAGCTATGGCTACACCTTC